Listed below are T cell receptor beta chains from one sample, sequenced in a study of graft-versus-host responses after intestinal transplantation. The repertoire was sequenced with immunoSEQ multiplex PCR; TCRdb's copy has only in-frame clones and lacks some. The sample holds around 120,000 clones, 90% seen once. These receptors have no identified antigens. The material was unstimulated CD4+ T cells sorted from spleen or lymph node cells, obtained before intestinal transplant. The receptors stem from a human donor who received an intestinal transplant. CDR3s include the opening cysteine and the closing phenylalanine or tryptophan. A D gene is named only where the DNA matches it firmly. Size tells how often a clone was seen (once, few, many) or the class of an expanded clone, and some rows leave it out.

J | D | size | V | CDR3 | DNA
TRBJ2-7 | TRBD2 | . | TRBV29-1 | CSVDAIAAAGGYEQYF | TGCAGCGTTGACGCGATTGCTGCAGCGGGGGGCTACGAGCAGTACTTC
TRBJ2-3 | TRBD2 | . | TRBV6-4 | CASSQRGDPNTDTQYF | TGTGCCAGCAGTCAGCGGGGGGACCCAAACACAGATACGCAGTATTTT
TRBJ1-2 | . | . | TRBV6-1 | CASSKRGAFYGYTF | TGTGCCAGCAGTAAAAGGGGTGCCTTCTATGGCTACACCTTC
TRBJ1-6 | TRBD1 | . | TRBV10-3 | CAITRDRANSPLHF | TGTGCCATCACCCGGGACAGAGCGAATTCACCCCTCCACTTT
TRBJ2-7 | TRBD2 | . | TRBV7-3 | CASSPTSGISSYEQYF | TGTGCCAGCAGCCCTACTAGCGGGATCTCGTCCTACGAGCAGTACTTC
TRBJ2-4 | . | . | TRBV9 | CASSAQGPGTKNIQYF | TGTGCCAGCAGCGCCCAGGGGCCTGGGACCAAAAACATTCAGTACTTC
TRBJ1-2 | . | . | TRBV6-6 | CASSYGQNYGYTF | TGTGCCAGCAGTTACGGACAAAACTATGGCTACACCTTC
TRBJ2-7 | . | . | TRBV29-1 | CSVEWQGRENSYEQYF | TGCAGCGTTGAATGGCAGGGACGGGAGAACTCCTACGAGCAGTACTTC
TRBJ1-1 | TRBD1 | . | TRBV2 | CASSRQGTTEAFF | TGTGCCAGCAGTCGACAGGGAACGACTGAAGCTTTCTTT
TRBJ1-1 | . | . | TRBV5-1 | CASSPQAGTLTEAFF | TGCGCCAGCAGCCCCCAAGCCGGGACACTCACTGAAGCTTTCTTT
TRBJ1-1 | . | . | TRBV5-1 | CASSPVPQNTEAFF | TGCGCCAGCAGCCCAGTCCCGCAGAACACTGAAGCTTTCTTT
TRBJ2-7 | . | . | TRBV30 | CAWSDRRTVGIFKQYF | TGTGCCTGGAGTGATCGACGGACAGTGGGGATTTTCAAGCAGTACTTC
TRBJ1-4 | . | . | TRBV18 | CASSVAGLNEKLFF | TGTGCCAGCTCTGTTGCAGGGCTTAATGAAAAACTGTTTTTT
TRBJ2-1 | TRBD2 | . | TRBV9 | CASSDLAGYNEQFF | TGTGCCAGCAGCGATCTAGCGGGGTACAATGAGCAGTTCTTC
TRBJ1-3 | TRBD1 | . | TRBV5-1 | CASSLEGATGNTIYF | TGCGCCAGCAGCTTGGAGGGGGCAACTGGAAACACCATATATTTT
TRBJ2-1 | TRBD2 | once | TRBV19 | CASSGTRFYEQFF | TGTGCCAGTTCCGGGACTAGGTTCTATGAGCAGTTCTTC
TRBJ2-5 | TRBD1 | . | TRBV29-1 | CSVDRGRETQYF | TGCAGCGTCGACAGGGGGAGAGAGACCCAGTACTTC
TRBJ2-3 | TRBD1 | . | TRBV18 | CASSPLGQGWSTDTQYF | TGTGCCAGCTCACCACTGGGACAGGGGTGGTCCACAGATACGCAGTATTTT
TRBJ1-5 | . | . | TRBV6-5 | CASRQRGGIEPQHF | TGTGCCAGCAGACAACGGGGGGGCATTGAGCCCCAGCATTTT
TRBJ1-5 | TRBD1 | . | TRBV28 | CASGVIRAGGSNQPQHF | TGTGCCAGCGGCGTCATCAGGGCAGGGGGGAGCAATCAGCCCCAGCATTTT
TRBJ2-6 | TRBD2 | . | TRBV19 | CASKTLQGLAGSGANVLTF | TGTGCCAGTAAGACCTTACAAGGACTAGCGGGAAGTGGGGCCAACGTCCTGACTTTC
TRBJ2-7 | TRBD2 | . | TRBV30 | CAWTPPRGGPYEQYF | TGTGCCTGGACCCCCCCCCGGGGGGGGCCCTACGAGCAGTACTTC
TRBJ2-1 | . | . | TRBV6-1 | CASSEPVAGFYNEQFF | TGTGCCAGCAGTGAACCAGTCGCGGGGTTCTACAATGAGCAGTTCTTC
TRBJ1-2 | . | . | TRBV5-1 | CASSFTRKYGYTF | TGCGCCAGCAGCTTTACCAGGAAATATGGCTACACCTTC
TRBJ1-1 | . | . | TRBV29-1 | CSVVLRQTFYEAFF | TGCAGCGTTGTCCTCAGACAGACTTTCTATGAAGCTTTCTTT
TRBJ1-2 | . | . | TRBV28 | CASCSRANYGYTF | TGTGCCAGCTGCTCCCGAGCTAACTATGGCTACACCTTC
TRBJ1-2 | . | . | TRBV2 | CASTSTGNGYTF | TGTGCCAGCACAAGCACAGGGAATGGCTACACCTTC
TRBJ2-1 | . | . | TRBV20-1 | CSARFLNEQFF | TGCAGTGCTAGGTTCCTCAATGAGCAGTTCTTC
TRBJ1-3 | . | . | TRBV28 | CASSLIKGNTIYF | TGTGCCAGCAGTTTAATCAAAGGAAACACCATATATTTT
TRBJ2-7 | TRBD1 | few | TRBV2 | CASSTGYYEQYF | TGTGCCAGTTCGACAGGGTACTACGAGCAGTACTTC
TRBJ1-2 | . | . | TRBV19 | CASSINRNYGYTF | TGTGCCAGTAGTATAAACAGGAACTATGGCTACACCTTC
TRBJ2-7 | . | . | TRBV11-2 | CASSPNRERNEQYF | TGTGCCAGCAGCCCAAACAGAGAGAGAAACGAGCAGTACTTC
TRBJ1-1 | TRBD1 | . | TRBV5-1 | CASSLGTGGPTEAFF | TGCGCCAGCAGCTTGGGGACAGGGGGTCCCACTGAAGCTTTCTTT
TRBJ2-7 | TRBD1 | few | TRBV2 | CASSAGQLYEQYF | TGTGCCAGCAGTGCGGGACAGCTCTACGAGCAGTACTTC
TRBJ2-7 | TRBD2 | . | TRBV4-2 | CASSQLNRLAGTEQYF | TGTGCCAGCAGCCAATTAAATAGGCTAGCGGGAACGGAGCAGTACTTC
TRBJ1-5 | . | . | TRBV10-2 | CASSAGGPNQPQHF | TGCGCCAGCAGTGCGGGGGGCCCCAATCAGCCCCAGCATTTT
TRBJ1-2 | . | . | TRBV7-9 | CASSFLGADLSYGYTF | TGTGCCAGCAGCTTCCTTGGGGCAGACCTAAGTTATGGCTACACCTTC
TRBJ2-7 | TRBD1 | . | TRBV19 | CASRKSPGTGGSYEQYF | TGTGCCAGTAGAAAATCCCCCGGGACAGGGGGCTCCTACGAGCAGTACTTC
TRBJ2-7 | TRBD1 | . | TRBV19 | CASSIRQGAHEQYF | TGTGCCAGTAGTATACGACAGGGGGCCCACGAGCAGTACTTC
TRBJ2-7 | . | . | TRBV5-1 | CASSLTGHTYYEQYF | TGCGCCAGCAGCTTGACGGGACACACTTACTACGAGCAGTACTTC
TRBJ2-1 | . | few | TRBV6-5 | CASSSRGLNEQFF | TGTGCCAGCAGTAGCCGGGGATTGAATGAGCAGTTCTTC
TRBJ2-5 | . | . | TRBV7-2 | CASSLFTGSQETQYF | TGTGCCAGCAGCTTATTCACAGGGAGTCAAGAGACCCAGTACTTC
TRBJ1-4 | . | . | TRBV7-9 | CASSLARQGNEKLFF | TGTGCCAGCAGCTTAGCACGGCAGGGAAATGAAAAACTGTTTTTT
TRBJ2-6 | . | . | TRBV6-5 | CASSYSPGSGANVLTF | TGTGCCAGCAGTTACTCCCCCGGGTCCGGGGCCAACGTCCTGACTTTC
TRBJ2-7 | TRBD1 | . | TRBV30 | CAWSVLGQGSYEQYF | TGTGCCTGGAGTGTACTCGGACAGGGCTCCTACGAGCAGTACTTC
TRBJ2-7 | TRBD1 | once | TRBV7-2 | CASSRFSTRDRLSYEQYF | TGTGCCAGCAGCCGATTCAGCACCCGGGACAGGCTATCCTACGAGCAGTACTTC
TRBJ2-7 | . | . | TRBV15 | CATSRDPGYEQYF | TGTGCCACCAGCAGAGATCCAGGGTACGAGCAGTACTTC
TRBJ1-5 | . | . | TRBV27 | CASRNSGVSQPQHF | TGTGCCAGCAGGAACAGCGGGGTATCTCAGCCCCAGCATTTT
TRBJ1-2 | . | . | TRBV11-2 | CASSPERAGGYTF | TGTGCCAGCAGCCCAGAGCGGGCCGGTGGCTACACCTTC
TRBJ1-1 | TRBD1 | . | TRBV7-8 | CASSLGTGKNTEAFF | TGTGCCAGCAGCCTAGGGACAGGGAAGAACACTGAAGCTTTCTTT
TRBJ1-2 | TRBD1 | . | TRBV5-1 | CASSYGGTGPPNYGYTF | TGCGCCAGCAGCTACGGTGGGACAGGGCCCCCTAACTATGGCTACACCTTC
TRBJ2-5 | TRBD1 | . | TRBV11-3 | CASSLGAGGSGTQYF | TGTGCCAGCAGCTTAGGGGCAGGGGGCTCGGGGACCCAGTACTTC
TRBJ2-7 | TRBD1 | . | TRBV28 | CASRPTGISYEQYF | TGTGCCAGCAGGCCGACAGGGATCTCCTACGAGCAGTACTTC
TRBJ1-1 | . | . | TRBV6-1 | CASSSGPRDTEAFF | TGTGCCAGCAGTAGCGGACCTCGGGACACTGAAGCTTTCTTT